A selection of T cell receptor beta chains follows, all from one sample in a study of blood T cell repertoires in COVID-19. Using immunoSEQ multiplex PCR, the repertoire was profiled, and TCRdb retains in-frame clones only, with some absent. The sample consists of just over 250,000 clones, approximately 91% of them appearing once. The sample was peripheral blood. These receptors originate from a person aged 18 to 30 with COVID-19, enrolled during active disease. The CDR3 runs from the conserved cysteine through the conserved F or W. The D gene is left open where the match is weak. Part of the rows lack a size; the others show once, few, many or a class for expanded clones.

>TRBV27|.|TRBD1|TRBJ1-2
TGTGCCAGCACCACGACAGGGTCTGGCTACACCTTC
CASTTTGSGYTF
>TRBV3-1/TRBV3-2|.|.|TRBJ1-1
TGTGCCAGCAGCCAAGCGGGCACTGAAGCTTTCTTT
CASSQAGTEAFF
>TRBV6-5|.|TRBD1|TRBJ2-1
TGTGCCAGCAGTTATAGGGACAGGGACTACAATGAGCAGTTCTTC
CASSYRDRDYNEQFF
>TRBV7-9|.|.|TRBJ1-6
TGTGCCCATTTCAGGGTATTTCGTTCACCCCTCCACTTT
CAHFRVFRSPLHF
>TRBV14|.|.|TRBJ2-1
TGTGCCAGCAGGGGACATTCGACCTACAATGAGCAGTTCTTC
CASRGHSTYNEQFF
>TRBV2|.|TRBD1|TRBJ2-3
TGTGCCAGCAGTGAATTGGGGGTCAGGGGGCTTGAAGATACGCAGTATTTT
CASSELGVRGLEDTQYF
>TRBV28|.|.|TRBJ1-5
TGTGCCAGCGCGCGGGGGTTTAGCAATCAGCCCCAGCATTTT
CASARGFSNQPQHF
>TRBV27|.|.|TRBJ1-2
TGTGCCAGCAGCCTCCCCGCGGGGGGGGGCTACACCTTC
CASSLPAGGGYTF
>TRBV27|.|.|TRBJ1-4
TGTGCCAGCAGGCTTTCAGGCCCTAATGAAAAACTGTTTTTT
CASRLSGPNEKLFF
>TRBV2|.|TRBD2|TRBJ2-1
TGTGCCAGCAGCCCTAGACTAGCGGATTACAATGAGCAGTTCTTC
CASSPRLADYNEQFF
>TRBV5-4|.|TRBD1|TRBJ1-2
TGTGCCAGCAGGCCGGACAGGGGGGGCGATGGCTACACCTTC
CASRPDRGGDGYTF
>TRBV29-1|many|TRBD1|TRBJ2-7
TGCAGCGGTGACAGGGCCTACGAGCAGTACTTC
CSGDRAYEQYF
>TRBV7-9|.|TRBD2|TRBJ2-6
TGTGCCAGCAGCTTAGCGTCTATTAGCGGGAGCTCTGGGGCCAACGTCCTGACTTTC
CASSLASISGSSGANVLTF
>TRBV7-9|.|.|TRBJ2-1
TGTGCCAGCAGCATAGCGTCCCTCCTGGAGGAGCAGTTCTTC
CASSIASLLEEQFF
>TRBV4-2|.|TRBD2|TRBJ2-3
TGTGCCAGCAGCCAAGGGACTAGCGGGAGTGGAGATACGCAGTATTTT
CASSQGTSGSGDTQYF
>TRBV27|.|.|TRBJ1-1
TGTGCCAGCAGTTCCCGGACACGGATGAACACTGAAGCTTTCTTT
CASSSRTRMNTEAFF
>TRBV3-1/TRBV3-2|.|.|TRBJ2-5
TGTGCCAGCAGCCGGACAGTGGGCTCTGAGACCCAGTACTTC
CASSRTVGSETQYF
>TRBV10-2|.|TRBD1|TRBJ1-2
TGCGCCAGCAGTGAGGGTTCGACAGGGGGCTATGGCTACACCTTC
CASSEGSTGGYGYTF
>TRBV5-8|.|.|TRBJ1-2
TGTGCCAGCAGCTTTATCAGTGGCTACACCTTC
CASSFISGYTF
>TRBV19|.|TRBD1|TRBJ2-7
TGTGCCAGTAGTAAGTTGACAGGGAATATTTACGAGCAGTACTTC
CASSKLTGNIYEQYF
>TRBV15|.|TRBD1|TRBJ1-2
TGTGCCACCAGCAGAGACGGAACAGGGGTCTATGGCTACACCTTC
CATSRDGTGVYGYTF
>TRBV11-2|few|.|TRBJ1-2
TGTGCCAGCAGCTTAGATGGGGGCATCGGCTATGGCTACACCTTC
CASSLDGGIGYGYTF
>TRBV15|.|.|TRBJ2-1
TGTGCCACCAGCGACCGGGACTTGTACAATGAGCAGTTCTTC
CATSDRDLYNEQFF
>TRBV24-1|.|TRBD1|TRBJ1-2
TGTGCCACCAGTGATACCTCCGGGACAGCGTTGGGCTACACCTTC
CATSDTSGTALGYTF